The next 8 T cell receptor beta chains were all read from a single sample in a study of T cell changes during pregnancy in multiple sclerosis. Clones were read by immunoSEQ multiplex PCR, and TCRdb kept only the in-frame ones, dropping some. The data contain approximately 28,000 clones, more than 75% of them singletons. Material: CD8+ T cells from peripheral blood mononuclear cells, obtained after pregnancy. The source of these receptors is a female donor with multiple sclerosis, enrolled in a pregnancy study.

The chain has TRBV7-9 and TRBJ2-3; 7 bases agree with TRBD1. In germline, CDR1 is SEHNR, CDR2 FQNEAQ (reference sequence). The CDR3 is made up of 17 amino acids. The V segment lost 5 bases and the J segment 0 bases; nucleotides outside the gene matches: 11. This CDR3 is CASSPDRDQPSTDTQYF. CDR3 coding DNA: TGTGCCAGCAGCCCAGACAGGGACCAGCCTAGCACAGATACGCAGTATTTT.

This clone has a single count. The CDR3 nucleotides read TGTGCCAGTAGTATGCAGGGGTGGGGAGAGACCCAGTACTTC. Translating it yields CASSMQGWGETQYF. The V and J genes are TRBV19 and TRBJ2-5; TRBD1 might be the D (6 bases). Trimming pared 3 bases from V and 4 bases from J, leaving 12 bases between. This CDR3 comprises 14 residues. Germline-derived CDR1 and CDR2 are LNHDA and SQIVND (reference sequence). The full variable domain, rest sourced from reference TRBV19 and TRBJ2-5, is DGGITQSPKYLFRKEGQNVTLSCEQNLNHDAMYWYRQDPGQGLRLIYYSQIVNDFQKGDIAEGYSVSREKKESFPLTVTSAQKNPTAFYLCASSMQGWGETQYFGPGTRLLVL.

This clone is classed as medium-sized. The chain has TRBV29-1 and TRBJ1-4; D ambiguous. V dropped 6 bases and J dropped 5 bases, with 16 bases sitting between them. The CDR3 is made up of 14 amino acids. The germline CDR1 and CDR2 sequences are SQVTM and ANQGSEA. In nucleotides, the CDR3 is TGCAGCGTCCGACGGGGAAATGAGAATGAAAAACTGTTTTTT. Translating it yields CSVRRGNENEKLFF.

A word on this clone: This specimen includes other DNA sequences encoding the same CDR3. The chain carries TRBV28 and TRBJ2-5; maybe TRBD2 (5 bases). Germline V lookup: CDR1 MDHEN, CDR2 SYDVKM. V lost 3 bases and J 2 bases, leaving 10 bases between the germline ends. The CDR3 runs 14 residues. CDR3 protein: CASSFVGLQETQYF. In DNA, the CDR3 is TGTGCCAGCAGTTTCGTTGGACTGCAAGAGACCCAGTACTTC. Combining the CDR3 with reference TRBV28 and TRBJ2-5 gives the whole variable domain DVKVTQSSRYLVKRTGEKVFLECVQDMDHENMFWYRQDPGLGLRLIYFSYDVKMKEKGDIPEGYSVSREKKERFSLILESASTNQTSMYLCASSFVGLQETQYFGPGTRLLVL.

This chain connects TRBV27 to TRBJ2-7; maybe TRBD2 (5 bases). The CDR3 is 13 residues long. Germline V lookup: CDR1 MNHEY, CDR2 SMNVEV (reference sequence). Trimming cost V 5 bases and J 5 bases, with 13 bases left between them. The CDR3 protein is CASSHSEVHEQYF. In nucleotides, the CDR3 is TGTGCCAGCAGTCACTCGGAGGTCCACGAGCAGTACTTC.

This chain links TRBV7-2 with TRBJ2-7; TRBD1 aligns across 12 bases. The CDR3 consists of 15 residues. V trimming: 5 bases; J trimming: 2 bases; junction bases outside the gene matches: 4. Per germline, CDR1 SGHTA and CDR2 FQGNSA. The CDR3 here is CASSIGTGGPYEQYF. The CDR3 DNA sequence: TGTGCCAGCAGCATCGGGACAGGGGGCCCCTACGAGCAGTACTTC.

The V and J genes are TRBV14 and TRBJ2-3, with no clear D. Trimming pared 3 bases from V and 2 bases from J, leaving 9 bases between. Per germline, CDR1 SGHDN and CDR2 FVKESK. There are 14 residues in the CDR3. The CDR3 coding sequence is TGTGCCAGCAGCCAGGCGCGGCCCACAGATACGCAGTATTTT. Protein sequence: CASSQARPTDTQYF.

The rearrangement links TRBV19 to TRBJ1-1; D uncertain. This CDR3 comprises 14 residues. From germline, CDR1 is LNHDA and CDR2 SQIVND (reference sequence). With 5 bases removed from V and 2 bases from J, the gap between germline ends came to 12 bases. CDR3 in amino acids: CASSVGVFNTEAFF. The CDR3 region has the DNA TGTGCCAGTAGTGTCGGAGTTTTCAACACTGAAGCTTTCTTT.